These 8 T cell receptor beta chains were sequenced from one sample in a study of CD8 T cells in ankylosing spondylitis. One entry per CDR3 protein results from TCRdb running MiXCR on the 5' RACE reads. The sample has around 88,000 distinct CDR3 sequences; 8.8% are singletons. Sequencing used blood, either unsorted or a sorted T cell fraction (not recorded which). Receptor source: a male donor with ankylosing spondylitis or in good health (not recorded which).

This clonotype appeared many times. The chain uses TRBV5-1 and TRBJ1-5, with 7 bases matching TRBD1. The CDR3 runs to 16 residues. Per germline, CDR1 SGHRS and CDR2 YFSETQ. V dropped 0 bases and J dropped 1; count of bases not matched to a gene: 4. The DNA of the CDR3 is TGCGCCAGCAGCTTGGAGGACAGGACGAGCAATCAGCCCCAGCATTTT. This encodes CASSLEDRTSNQPQHF.

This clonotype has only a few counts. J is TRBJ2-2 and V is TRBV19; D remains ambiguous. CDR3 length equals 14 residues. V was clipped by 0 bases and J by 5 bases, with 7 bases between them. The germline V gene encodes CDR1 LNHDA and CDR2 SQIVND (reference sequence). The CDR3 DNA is TGTGCCAGTAGTATAGACGGCGGAACCGGGGAGCTGTTTTTT. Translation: CASSIDGGTGELFF.

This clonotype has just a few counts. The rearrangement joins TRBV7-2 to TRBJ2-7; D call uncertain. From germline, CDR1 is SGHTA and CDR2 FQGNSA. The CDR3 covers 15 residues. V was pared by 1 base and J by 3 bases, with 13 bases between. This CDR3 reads CASSLEEVFHYEQYF. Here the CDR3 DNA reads TGTGCCAGCAGCTTAGAAGAGGTGTTCCACTACGAGCAGTACTTC.

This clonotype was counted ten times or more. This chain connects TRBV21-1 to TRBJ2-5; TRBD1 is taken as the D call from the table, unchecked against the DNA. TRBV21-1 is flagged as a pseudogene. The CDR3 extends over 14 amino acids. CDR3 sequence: CASSTQGEQETQYF. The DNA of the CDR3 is TGTGCCAGCAGCACACAGGGGGAACAAGAGACCCAGTACTTC.

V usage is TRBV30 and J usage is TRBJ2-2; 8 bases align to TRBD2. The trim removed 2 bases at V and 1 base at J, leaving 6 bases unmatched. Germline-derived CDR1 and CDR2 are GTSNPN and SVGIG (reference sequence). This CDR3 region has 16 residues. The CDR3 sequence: CAWSTISGGNTGELFF. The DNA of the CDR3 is TGTGCCTGGAGTACCATAAGCGGGGGGAACACCGGGGAGCTGTTTTTT.

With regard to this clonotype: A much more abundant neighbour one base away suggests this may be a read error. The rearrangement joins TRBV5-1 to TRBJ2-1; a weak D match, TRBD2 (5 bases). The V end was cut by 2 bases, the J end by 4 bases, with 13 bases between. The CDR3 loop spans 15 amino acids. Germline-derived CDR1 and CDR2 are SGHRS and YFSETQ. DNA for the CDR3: TGCGCCAGCAGCTTTTCTCCCGGACTTTACAATGAGCAGTTCTTC. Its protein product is CASSFSPGLYNEQFF.

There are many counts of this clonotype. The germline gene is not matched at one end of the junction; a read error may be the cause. The CDR3 DNA reads TGCTGTGCTAGAGATAGGGCTAGCGGAACGATCACAGATACGCAGTATTTT. Encoded protein: CCARDRASGTITDTQYF. The V and J genes are TRBV20-1 and TRBJ2-3; TRBD2 aligns across 7 bases. Germline V lookup: CDR1 DFQATT, CDR2 SNEGSKA (reference sequence). This CDR3 is built from 17 residues.

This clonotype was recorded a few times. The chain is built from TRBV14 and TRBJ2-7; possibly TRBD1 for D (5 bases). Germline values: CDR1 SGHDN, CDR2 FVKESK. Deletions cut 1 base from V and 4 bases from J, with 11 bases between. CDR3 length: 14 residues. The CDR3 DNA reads TGTGCCAGCAGCCAAGTTACAGGAAGGTACGAGCAGTACTTC. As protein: CASSQVTGRYEQYF. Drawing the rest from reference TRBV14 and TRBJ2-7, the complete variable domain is EAGVTQFPSHSVIEKGQTVTLRCDPISGHDNLYWYRRVMGKEIKFLLHFVKESKQDESGMPNNRFLAERTGGTYSTLKVQPAELEDSGVYFCASSQVTGRYEQYFGPGTRLTVT.